These T cell receptor beta chains were read from a single sample in a study of spatial heterogeneity in lung cancer. A single record per CDR3 protein comes from TCRdb applying MiXCR to the 5' RACE reads. The sample records hundreds of distinct CDR3 sequences, 6.5% to 9% being singletons. The sequencing here drew on lung tumor tissue, taken at surgery. The source of these receptors is a male donor with early-stage non-small cell lung cancer. CDR3s include the opening cysteine and the closing phenylalanine or tryptophan. Fields, in order: clone size, J gene, V gene, D gene, CDR3 DNA, CDR3 protein. D genes are given only for firm matches. Clone size is given for some rows only: seen once, a few or many times, or a class if the clone is expanded.

few | TRBJ2-7 | TRBV6-2/TRBV6-3 | TRBD2 | TGTGCCAGCAGTTACGCGGGAGAGGGCGAGCAGTACTTC | CASSYAGEGEQYF
large | TRBJ2-7 | TRBV11-2 | TRBD1 | TGTGCCAGCCGACAGGGCCTCTACGAGCAGTACTTC | CASRQGLYEQYF
large | TRBJ1-4 | TRBV5-1 | NA | TGCGCCAGCAGCTTGACGGACGGAGCTGAAAAACTGTTTTTT | CASSLTDGAEKLFF
large | TRBJ2-5 | TRBV6-2/TRBV6-3 | TRBD1 | TGTGCCAGCTTGACAGGGTCGGAGACCCAGTACTTC | CASLTGSETQYF
few | TRBJ1-5 | TRBV6-1 | TRBD1 | TGTGCCAGCAGTGAAGATGAGGGGGCCGGGAATCAGCCCCAGCATTTT | CASSEDEGAGNQPQHF
large | TRBJ1-1 | TRBV7-3 | NA | TGTGCCAGCAGCTTAATAGTAAGCGGGGCTGAAGCTTTCTTT | CASSLIVSGAEAFF
medium-sized | TRBJ2-1 | TRBV2 | NA | TGTGCCAGCATGGCGGGGCTTACCCGAGAGTACAATGAGCAGTTCTTC | CASMAGLTREYNEQFF
large | TRBJ1-2 | TRBV6-5 | TRBD1 | TGTGCCAGCAGTTGGAACTTGGGACAGGGGGTCTATGGCTACACCTTC | CASSWNLGQGVYGYTF
NA | TRBJ2-7 | TRBV18 | TRBD2 | TGTGCCAGCTCATCAGGACTAGCGGCCTACGAGCAGTACTTC | CASSSGLAAYEQYF
medium-sized | TRBJ2-2 | TRBV6-1 | NA | TGTGCCAGCAGTGATTTTATTGGATCCGGGTGGCACGGGGAGCTGTTTTTT | CASSDFIGSGWHGELFF
large | TRBJ2-1 | TRBV5-1 | NA | TGCGCCAGCAGCTTGGATGCGGTTGCAGGTGATGAGCAGTTCTTC | CASSLDAVAGDEQFF
large | TRBJ2-5 | TRBV20-1 | NA | TGCAGTGCCTTACCGGGGCAGAGTCAAGAGACCCAGTACTTC | CSALPGQSQETQYF
medium-sized | TRBJ2-7 | TRBV6-5 | NA | TGTGCCAGCAGTTACTCGACTCTAGCTGGCTACGAGCAGTACTTC | CASSYSTLAGYEQYF
medium-sized | TRBJ2-3 | TRBV7-6 | NA | TGTGCCAGCAGCCCCTCTCCCAGAAGCCCCGCGTATTTT | CASSPSPRSPAYF
hyperexpanded | TRBJ2-5 | TRBV20-1 | NA | TGCAGTGCTAGAGGGGGCGGAGAGACCCAGTACTTC | CSARGGGETQYF
large | TRBJ2-7 | TRBV19 | NA | TGTGCCAGTAGTACGAGACAGGACCTGTCCGAGCAGTACTTC | CASSTRQDLSEQYF
NA | TRBJ2-2 | TRBV23-1 | TRBD1 | TGCGCCAGCAGTCACTCCGACCGTCCGACAGGGGATACCGGGGAGCTGTTTTTT | CASSHSDRPTGDTGELFF
large | TRBJ2-1 | TRBV27 | NA | TGTGCCACCTGGGACCTTTACAATGAGCAGTTCTTC | CATWDLYNEQFF
NA | TRBJ1-2 | TRBV27 | NA | TGTGCCAGCAGTTCCTTCCAAGGCTATGGCTACACCTTC | CASSSFQGYGYTF
medium-sized | TRBJ2-3 | TRBV10-2 | TRBD2 | TGCGCCAGCAGTCTGACGGGGGGAGCAGATACGCAGTATTTT | CASSLTGGADTQYF
medium-sized | TRBJ1-2 | TRBV4-3 | NA | TGCGCCAGCAGCCAAGATTGGGGGGGCTACACCTTC | CASSQDWGGYTF
many | TRBJ1-2 | TRBV10-3 | TRBD1 | TGTGCCATCAGTGAGTCGGGACAGACTAACTATGGCTACACCTTC | CAISESGQTNYGYTF
large | TRBJ1-4 | TRBV2 | NA | TGTGCCAGCAGTGAACAGACAGGCTATAATGAAAAACTGTTTTTT | CASSEQTGYNEKLFF
medium-sized | TRBJ2-7 | TRBV12-3/TRBV12-4 | NA | TGTGCCAGCAGTTTAACGTCCTACGAGCAGTACTTC | CASSLTSYEQYF
many | TRBJ2-2 | TRBV28 | TRBD2 | TGTGCCAGCAGTAGATCTAGCGGGGGAACCGGGGAGCTGTTTTTT | CASSRSSGGTGELFF
medium-sized | TRBJ2-1 | TRBV20-1 | NA | TGCAGTGCTCGTCGGGACGCCCTTTTGGATGAGCAGTTCTTC | CSARRDALLDEQFF
medium-sized | TRBJ2-7 | TRBV6-6 | TRBD2 | TGTGCCAGCAGTTACGCCCCCGGGACTAGCGGGAGAAGCGAGCAGTACTTC | CASSYAPGTSGRSEQYF
medium-sized | TRBJ1-6 | TRBV7-9 | NA | TGTGCCAGCAGCGGCGGGGTAGGCTCACCCCTCCACTTT | CASSGGVGSPLHF
large | TRBJ2-4 | TRBV5-6 | TRBD1 | TGTGCCAGCAGACGTTGGACAGGGAGAAACATTCAGTACTTC | CASRRWTGRNIQYF
large | TRBJ2-7 | TRBV5-1 | TRBD2 | TGCGCCAGCAGCTTAGGCTCAGGGACTAGCGGTTACGAGCAGTACTTC | CASSLGSGTSGYEQYF
medium-sized | TRBJ2-2 | TRBV5-1 | TRBD2 | TGCGCCAGCAGCCCACTAGCGGGAGACACCGGGGAGCTGTTTTTT | CASSPLAGDTGELFF
many | TRBJ1-3 | TRBV7-2 | NA | TGTGCCAGCAGCTTAGAGGCGCTGTCCCCGAAAAACACCATATATTTT | CASSLEALSPKNTIYF
medium-sized | TRBJ1-5 | TRBV4-3 | NA | TGCGCCAGCAGCCAAGAATCCAATCAGCCCCAGCATTTT | CASSQESNQPQHF
medium-sized | TRBJ2-5 | TRBV10-3 | NA | TGTGCCAGCAGTAGACAGGTAGAAGAGACCCAGTACTTC | CASSRQVEETQYF
large | TRBJ2-3 | TRBV25-1 | TRBD2 | TGTGCCAGCGGCGTTGGAGCGGGGGATACAGATACGCAGTATTTT | CASGVGAGDTDTQYF
medium-sized | TRBJ2-7 | TRBV28 | NA | TGTGCCAGCAGTTTATTGCGGGACTCCTCCTACGAGCAGTACTTC | CASSLLRDSSYEQYF
large | TRBJ2-5 | TRBV13 | TRBD1 | TGTGCCAGCAGCTTCCTCGCGACAGGGCAAGAGACCCAGTACTTC | CASSFLATGQETQYF
many | TRBJ2-7 | TRBV28 | NA | TGTGCCAGCACTTCTCTCCGAGGGGGGCAGTACTTC | CASTSLRGGQYF
NA | TRBJ2-5 | TRBV11-2 | NA | TGTGCCAGCAGCCGTAGCCAGGAGGAGACCCAGTACTTC | CASSRSQEETQYF
medium-sized | TRBJ2-5 | TRBV29-1 | TRBD1 | TGCAGCGTTGATGGACAGGGGTGGGAGACCCAGTACTTC | CSVDGQGWETQYF
NA | TRBJ2-7 | TRBV19 | NA | TGTGCCAGTAGTATGCGAATTGTGGGTTACGAGCAGTACTTC | CASSMRIVGYEQYF
large | TRBJ1-2 | TRBV11-2 | NA | TGTGCCAGCAGCGTTACCCGAGAGGGACACTATGGCTACACCTTC | CASSVTREGHYGYTF
large | TRBJ2-5 | TRBV3-1 | TRBD1 | TGTGCCAGCAGCCACGGGACAGGGCAAGAGACCCAGTACTTC | CASSHGTGQETQYF
NA | TRBJ2-1 | TRBV28 | TRBD2 | TGTGCCAGCAGTCGGGGACTAGCCTACAATGAGCAGTTCTTC | CASSRGLAYNEQFF
large | TRBJ2-7 | TRBV24-1 | NA | TGTGCCACCACACCGGGCCTCGAGCAGTACTTC | CATTPGLEQYF
medium-sized | TRBJ2-3 | TRBV7-3 | TRBD2 | TGTGCCAGCAGCCCAGGACTAGCGGGTAGCACAGATACGCAGTATTTT | CASSPGLAGSTDTQYF
medium-sized | TRBJ2-1 | TRBV29-1 | TRBD2 | TGCAGCGTTGGGGGGGAAACTAGCGGGATTTACAATGAGCAGTTCTTC | CSVGGETSGIYNEQFF
large | TRBJ1-5 | TRBV10-3 | NA | TGTGCCATCAGTGAGCGGGGGCTGCCCGGAGATCAGCCCCAGCATTTT | CAISERGLPGDQPQHF
few | TRBJ2-4 | TRBV2 | NA | TGTGCCAGCAGTGAAGATACAGGGATGGGCGCCAAAAACATTCAGTACTTC | CASSEDTGMGAKNIQYF
NA | TRBJ2-1 | TRBV7-2 | TRBD2 | TGTGCCAGCAGCTCCTCCGGGACTAGAGAGTACAATGAGCAGTTCTTC | CASSSSGTREYNEQFF